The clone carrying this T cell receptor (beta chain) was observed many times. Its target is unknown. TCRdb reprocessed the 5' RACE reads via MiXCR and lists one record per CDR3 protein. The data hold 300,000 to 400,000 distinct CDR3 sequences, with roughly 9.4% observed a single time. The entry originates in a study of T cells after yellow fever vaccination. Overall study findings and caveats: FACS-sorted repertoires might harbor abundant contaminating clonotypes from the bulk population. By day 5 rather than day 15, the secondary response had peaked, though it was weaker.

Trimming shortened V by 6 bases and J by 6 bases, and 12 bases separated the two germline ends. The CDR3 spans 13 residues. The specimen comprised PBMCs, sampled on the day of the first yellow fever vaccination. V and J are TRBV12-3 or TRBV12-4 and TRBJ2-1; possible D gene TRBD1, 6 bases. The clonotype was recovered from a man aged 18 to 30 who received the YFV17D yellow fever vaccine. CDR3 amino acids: CASSPGTINEQFF. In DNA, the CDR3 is TGTGCCAGCAGCCCTGGGACAATCAATGAGCAGTTCTTC.